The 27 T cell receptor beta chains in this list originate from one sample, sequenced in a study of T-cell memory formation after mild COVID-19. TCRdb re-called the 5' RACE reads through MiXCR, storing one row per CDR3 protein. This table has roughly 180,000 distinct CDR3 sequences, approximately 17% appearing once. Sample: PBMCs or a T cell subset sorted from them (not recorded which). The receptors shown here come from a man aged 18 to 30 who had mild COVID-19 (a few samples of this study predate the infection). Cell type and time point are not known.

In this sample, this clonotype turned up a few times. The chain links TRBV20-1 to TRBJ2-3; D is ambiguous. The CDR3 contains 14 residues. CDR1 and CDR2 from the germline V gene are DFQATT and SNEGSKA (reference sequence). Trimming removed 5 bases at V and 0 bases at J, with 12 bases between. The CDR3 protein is CSALGTSSTDTQYF. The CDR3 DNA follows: TGCAGTGCTCTTGGAACATCTAGCACAGATACGCAGTATTTT.

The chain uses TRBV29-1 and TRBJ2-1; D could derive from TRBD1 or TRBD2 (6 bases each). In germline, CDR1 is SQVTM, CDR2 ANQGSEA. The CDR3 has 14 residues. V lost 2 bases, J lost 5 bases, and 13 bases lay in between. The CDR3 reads CSVEMWGADNEQFF. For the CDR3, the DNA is TGCAGCGTTGAAATGTGGGGGGCGGACAATGAGCAGTTCTTC.

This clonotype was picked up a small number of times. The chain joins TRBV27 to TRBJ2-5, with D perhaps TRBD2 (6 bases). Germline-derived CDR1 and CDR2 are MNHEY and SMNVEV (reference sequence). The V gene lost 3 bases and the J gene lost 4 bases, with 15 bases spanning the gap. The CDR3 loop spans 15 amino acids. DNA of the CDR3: TGTGCCAGCAGTTTGAAGGGGAGGACCCGAGAGACCCAGTACTTC. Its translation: CASSLKGRTRETQYF.

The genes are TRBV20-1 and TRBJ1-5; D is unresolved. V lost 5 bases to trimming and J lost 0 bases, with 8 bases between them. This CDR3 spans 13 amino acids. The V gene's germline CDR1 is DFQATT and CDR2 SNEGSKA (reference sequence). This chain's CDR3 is CSAYDNSNQPQHF. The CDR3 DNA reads TGCAGTGCTTATGACAATAGCAATCAGCCCCAGCATTTT.

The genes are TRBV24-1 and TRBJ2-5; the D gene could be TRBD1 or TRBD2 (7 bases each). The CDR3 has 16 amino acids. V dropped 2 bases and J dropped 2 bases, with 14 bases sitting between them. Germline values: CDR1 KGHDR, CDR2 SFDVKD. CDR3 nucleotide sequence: TGTGCCACCAGTGATTCGGTCAGGGGGGGTCAAGAGACCCAGTACTTC. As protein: CATSDSVRGGQETQYF.

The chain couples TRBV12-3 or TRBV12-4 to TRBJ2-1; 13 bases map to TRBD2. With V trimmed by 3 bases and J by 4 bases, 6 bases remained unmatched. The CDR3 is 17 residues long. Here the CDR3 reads CASSFRLAGGVYNEQFF. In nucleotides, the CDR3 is TGTGCCAGCAGTTTCAGACTAGCGGGGGGAGTATACAATGAGCAGTTCTTC.

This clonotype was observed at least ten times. The CDR3 DNA sequence: TGTGCCAGCAGTTTAAGAGGAGCGGGGACAGATACGCAGTATTTT. Its translation is CASSLRGAGTDTQYF. V usage is TRBV12-3 or TRBV12-4 and J usage is TRBJ2-3; the match to TRBD2 covers 7 bases. V lost 2 bases to trimming and J lost 3 bases; unmatched junction nucleotides: 5. This CDR3 is 15 amino acids long.

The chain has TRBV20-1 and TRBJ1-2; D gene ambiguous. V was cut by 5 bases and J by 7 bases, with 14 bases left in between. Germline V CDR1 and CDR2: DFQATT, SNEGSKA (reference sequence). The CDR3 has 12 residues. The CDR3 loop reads CSAGPRDGGYTF. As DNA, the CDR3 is TGCAGTGCTGGGCCCCGGGATGGTGGCTACACCTTC.

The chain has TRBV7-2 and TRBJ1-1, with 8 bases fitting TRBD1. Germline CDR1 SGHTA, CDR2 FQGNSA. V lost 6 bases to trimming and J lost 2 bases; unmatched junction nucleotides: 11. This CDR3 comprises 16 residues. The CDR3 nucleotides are TGTGCCAGCAGACTAGGCGACAGGGGAAGAAACACTGAAGCTTTCTTT. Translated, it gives CASRLGDRGRNTEAFF.

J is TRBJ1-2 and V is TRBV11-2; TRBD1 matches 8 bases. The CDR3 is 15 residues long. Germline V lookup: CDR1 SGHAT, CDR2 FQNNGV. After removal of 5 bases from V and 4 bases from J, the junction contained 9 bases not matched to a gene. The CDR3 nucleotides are TGTGCCAGCAGCCCGGACAGGGCGACCCGCTATGGCTACACCTTC. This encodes CASSPDRATRYGYTF.

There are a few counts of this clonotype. CDR3 DNA: TGCGCCAGCGGAATAGGGGGCGACAATGAGCAGTTCTTC. It is translated as CASGIGGDNEQFF. V gene TRBV5-1 combines with J gene TRBJ2-1; 7 bases agree with TRBD1. The germline gives CDR1 SGHRS, CDR2 YFSETQ. The CDR3 runs 13 residues. The trim removed 7 bases at V and 5 bases at J, leaving 6 bases unmatched. Together with reference TRBV5-1 and TRBJ2-1, the CDR3 gives the full variable domain: KAGVTQTPRYLIKTRGQQVTLSCSPISGHRSVSWYQQTPGQGLQFLFEYFSETQRNKGNFPGRFSGRQFSNSRSEMNVSTLELGDSALYLCASGIGGDNEQFFGPGTRLTVL.

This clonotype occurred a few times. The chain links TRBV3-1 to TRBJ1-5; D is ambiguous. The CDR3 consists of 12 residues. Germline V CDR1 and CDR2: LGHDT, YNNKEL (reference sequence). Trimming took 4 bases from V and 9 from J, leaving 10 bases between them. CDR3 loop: CASSPSEGPQHF. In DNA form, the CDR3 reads TGTGCCAGCAGCCCTTCCGAGGGGCCCCAGCATTTT. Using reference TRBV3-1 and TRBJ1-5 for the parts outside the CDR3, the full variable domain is DTAVSQTPKYLVTQMGNDKSIKCEQNLGHDTMYWYKQDSKKFLKIMFSYNNKELIINETVPNRFSPKSPDKAHLNLHINSLELGDSAVYFCASSPSEGPQHFGDGTRLSIL.

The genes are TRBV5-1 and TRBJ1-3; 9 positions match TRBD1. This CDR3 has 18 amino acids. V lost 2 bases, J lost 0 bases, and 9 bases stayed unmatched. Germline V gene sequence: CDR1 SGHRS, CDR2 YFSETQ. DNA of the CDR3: TGCGCCAGCAGCTTAACGGGACAGGGCCTCAGCTCTGGAAACACCATATATTTT. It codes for CASSLTGQGLSSGNTIYF. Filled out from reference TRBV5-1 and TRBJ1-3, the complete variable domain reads KAGVTQTPRYLIKTRGQQVTLSCSPISGHRSVSWYQQTPGQGLQFLFEYFSETQRNKGNFPGRFSGRQFSNSRSEMNVSTLELGDSALYLCASSLTGQGLSSGNTIYFGEGSWLTVV.

CDR3 DNA: TGTGCCAGCAGCCAGCGGGGGGGCGGTCTCGATGAGCAGTTCTTC. Residues: CASSQRGGGLDEQFF. This rearrangement joins TRBV2 to TRBJ2-1, with TRBD2 matching 10 bases. The CDR3 consists of 15 residues. Germline V gene sequence: CDR1 SNHLY, CDR2 FYNNEI. The ends lost 6 bases at V and 8 bases at J; junction bases unmatched: 10.

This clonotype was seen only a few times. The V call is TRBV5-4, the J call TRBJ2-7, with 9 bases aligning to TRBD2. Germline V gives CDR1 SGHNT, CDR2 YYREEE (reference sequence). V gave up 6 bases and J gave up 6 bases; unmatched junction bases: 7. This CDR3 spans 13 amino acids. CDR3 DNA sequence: TGTGCCAGCAAGGCGGGGGGGCCCGGCGAGCAGTACTTC. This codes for CASKAGGPGEQYF.

The CDR3 DNA is TGCGCCAGCAGCCTACGGTGGGGCACCAACTCTGGAAACACCATATATTTT. Its protein product is CASSLRWGTNSGNTIYF. The genes are TRBV5-1 and TRBJ1-3, with D possibly being TRBD1 (5 bases). The CDR3 extends over 17 amino acids. The V and J ends lost 4 bases and 0 bases respectively, with 17 bases between them. Germline loops: CDR1 SGHRS, CDR2 YFSETQ.

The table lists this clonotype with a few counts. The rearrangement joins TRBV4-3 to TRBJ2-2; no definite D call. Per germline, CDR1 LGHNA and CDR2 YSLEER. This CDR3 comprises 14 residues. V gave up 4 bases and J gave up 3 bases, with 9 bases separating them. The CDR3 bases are TGCGCCAGCAGCCGTCAAGGATACACCGGGGAGCTGTTTTTT. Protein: CASSRQGYTGELFF.

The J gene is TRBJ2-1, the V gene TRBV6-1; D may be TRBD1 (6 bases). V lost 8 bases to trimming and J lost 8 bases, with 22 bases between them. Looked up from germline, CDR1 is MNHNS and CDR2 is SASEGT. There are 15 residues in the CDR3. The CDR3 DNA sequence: TGTGCCAGCTCCTCATGGGGGCAAGTCTTCGATGAGCAGTTCTTC. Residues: CASSSWGQVFDEQFF.

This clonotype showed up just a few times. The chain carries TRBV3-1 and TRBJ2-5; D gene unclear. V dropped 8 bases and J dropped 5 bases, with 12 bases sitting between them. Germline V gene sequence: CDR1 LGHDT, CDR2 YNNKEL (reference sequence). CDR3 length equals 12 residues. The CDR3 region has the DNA TGTGCCAGCCTCTCGAATAGGGAGACCCAGTACTTC. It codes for CASLSNRETQYF.

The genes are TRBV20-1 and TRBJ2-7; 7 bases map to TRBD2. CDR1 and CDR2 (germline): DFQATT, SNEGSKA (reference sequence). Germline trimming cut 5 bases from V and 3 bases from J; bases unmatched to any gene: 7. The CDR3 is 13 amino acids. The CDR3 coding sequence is TGCAGTGCTCCCGGGGGGACCCACTACGAGCAGTACTTC. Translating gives CSAPGGTHYEQYF.

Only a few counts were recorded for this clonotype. Written as DNA, the CDR3 is TGTGCCAGCAGCAGAAACACGGGAGGGGCTCGGGAGACCCAGTACTTC. It codes for CASSRNTGGARETQYF. The chain is built from TRBV12-3 or TRBV12-4 and TRBJ2-5, with 8 bases fitting TRBD2. This CDR3 comprises 16 residues. V lost 6 bases to trimming and J lost 5 bases; unmatched junction nucleotides: 14.

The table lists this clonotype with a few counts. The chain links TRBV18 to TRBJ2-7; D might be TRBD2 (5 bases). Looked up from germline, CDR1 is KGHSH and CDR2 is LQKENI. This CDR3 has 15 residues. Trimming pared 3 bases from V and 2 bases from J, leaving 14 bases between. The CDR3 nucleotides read TGTGCCAGCTCACCGAGCGCGGGCTTAGCCTACGAGCAGTACTTC. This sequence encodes CASSPSAGLAYEQYF.

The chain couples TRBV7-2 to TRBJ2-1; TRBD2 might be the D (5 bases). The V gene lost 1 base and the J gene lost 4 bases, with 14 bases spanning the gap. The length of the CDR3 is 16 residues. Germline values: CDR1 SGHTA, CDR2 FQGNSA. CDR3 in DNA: TGTGCCAGCAGCTTAGGAGGGCAGCTTAGGTACAATGAGCAGTTCTTC. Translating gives CASSLGGQLRYNEQFF.

CDR3 coding DNA: TGCGCCAGCAGCCCATCATCTACCTCCTACGAGCAGTACTTC. It specifies CASSPSSTSYEQYF. The genes are TRBV5-1 and TRBJ2-7, with D unresolved. The CDR3 has 14 amino acids. Trimming stripped 4 bases from V and 0 bases from J, with 11 bases between. Germline V gene sequence: CDR1 SGHRS, CDR2 YFSETQ.

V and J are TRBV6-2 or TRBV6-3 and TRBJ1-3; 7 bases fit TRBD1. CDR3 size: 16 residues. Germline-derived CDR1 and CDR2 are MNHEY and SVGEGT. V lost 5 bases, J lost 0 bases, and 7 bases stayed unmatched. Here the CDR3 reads CASSLRGQRSGNTIYF. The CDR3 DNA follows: TGTGCCAGCAGTCTCCGGGGACAGCGCTCTGGAAACACCATATATTTT.

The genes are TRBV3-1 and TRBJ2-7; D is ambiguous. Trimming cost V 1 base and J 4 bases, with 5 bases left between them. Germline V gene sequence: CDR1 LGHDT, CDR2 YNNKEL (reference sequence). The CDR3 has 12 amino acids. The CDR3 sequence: CASSQATYEQYF. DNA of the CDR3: TGTGCCAGCAGCCAAGCTACGTACGAGCAGTACTTC.

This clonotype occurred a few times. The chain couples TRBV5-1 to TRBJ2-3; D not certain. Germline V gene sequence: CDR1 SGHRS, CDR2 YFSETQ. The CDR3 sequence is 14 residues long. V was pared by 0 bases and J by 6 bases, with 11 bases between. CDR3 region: CASSLGHDGDTQYF. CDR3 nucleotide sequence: TGCGCCAGCAGCTTGGGACACGACGGCGATACGCAGTATTTT.